This is a list of T cell receptor beta chains from one sample in a study of blood T cells in healthy people across ages. One entry per CDR3 protein, called by TCRdb with MiXCR from the 5' RACE reads. The sample consists of fewer than 950,000 distinct CDR3 sequences, 53% of them appearing once. Sequencing was performed on blood. The receptors stem from a man older than 75 in good health. CDR3s include the opening cysteine and the closing phenylalanine or tryptophan. The order of the fields is V gene, J gene, D gene, CDR3 length, CDR3 protein. D genes are given only for firm matches.

v_gene: TRBV25-1; j_gene: TRBJ2-5; d_gene: TRBD1; len: 16; CDR3aa: CASSEAGTGVQETQYF
v_gene: TRBV4-1; j_gene: TRBJ2-1; d_gene: TRBD2; len: 15; CDR3aa: CASSQGQREWDEQFF
v_gene: TRBV7-9; j_gene: NA; d_gene: TRBD2; len: 18; CDR3aa: CASSPDWRGTSGNYEQYF
v_gene: TRBV5-1; j_gene: TRBJ2-7; d_gene: NA; len: 12; CDR3aa: CASSYTGTEQYF
v_gene: TRBV14; j_gene: TRBJ2-1; d_gene: TRBD1; len: 14; CDR3aa: CASSQAQGAGEQFF
v_gene: TRBV29-1; j_gene: TRBJ2-7; d_gene: TRBD2; len: 17; CDR3aa: CSATQGRLAGGSYEQYF
v_gene: TRBV6-1; j_gene: TRBJ2-1; d_gene: NA; len: 15; CDR3aa: CASSGDLGGPSEQFF
v_gene: TRBV25-1; j_gene: TRBJ1-6; d_gene: TRBD1; len: 14; CDR3aa: CASSLGQPNSPLHF
v_gene: TRBV14; j_gene: TRBJ2-1; d_gene: TRBD2; len: 15; CDR3aa: CASSQAGTIHNEQFF
v_gene: TRBV20-1; j_gene: TRBJ1-3; d_gene: TRBD1; len: 14; CDR3aa: CSAHRGLSGNTIYF
v_gene: TRBV9; j_gene: TRBJ1-2; d_gene: TRBD1; len: 15; CDR3aa: CASSVGTGGIDGYTF
v_gene: TRBV29-1; j_gene: TRBJ2-7; d_gene: NA; len: 11; CDR3aa: CSVGSWGEQYF
v_gene: TRBV5-1; j_gene: TRBJ1-6; d_gene: NA; len: 16; CDR3aa: CASSLKLSQTNSPLHF
v_gene: TRBV6-5; j_gene: TRBJ2-1; d_gene: NA; len: 15; CDR3aa: CASSLVGRSYNEQFF
v_gene: TRBV7-9; j_gene: TRBJ2-3; d_gene: NA; len: 13; CDR3aa: CASSFGFTDTQYF
v_gene: TRBV6-6; j_gene: TRBJ2-7; d_gene: TRBD2; len: 13; CDR3aa: CASSYSTSGEQYF
v_gene: TRBV6-1; j_gene: NA; d_gene: TRBD2; len: 17; CDR3aa: CASSRGPTSGFYNEQYF
v_gene: TRBV5-1; j_gene: TRBJ2-3; d_gene: NA; len: 20; CDR3aa: CASSPEAGTSRLRRDRYVYF
v_gene: TRBV2; j_gene: TRBJ1-4; d_gene: NA; len: 15; CDR3aa: CASDARGGGNEKLFF
v_gene: TRBV27; j_gene: TRBJ2-6; d_gene: TRBD1; len: 17; CDR3aa: CASSRWTGGFGANVLTF
v_gene: TRBV29-1; j_gene: TRBJ2-1; d_gene: TRBD2; len: 19; CDR3aa: CSVHSRGLAGETLDNEQFF
v_gene: TRBV6-2/TRBV6-3; j_gene: TRBJ2-7; d_gene: NA; len: 13; CDR3aa: CASSLRTTYEQYF
v_gene: TRBV7-9; j_gene: TRBJ1-2; d_gene: NA; len: 16; CDR3aa: CASSLAGTPFNYGYTF
v_gene: TRBV12-3/TRBV12-4; j_gene: TRBJ1-2; d_gene: TRBD1; len: 13; CDR3aa: CASVLQGARGYTF
v_gene: TRBV12-3/TRBV12-4; j_gene: TRBJ2-7; d_gene: TRBD2; len: 15; CDR3aa: CASKQAGALSYEQYF
v_gene: TRBV27; j_gene: TRBJ2-7; d_gene: TRBD1; len: 16; CDR3aa: CASSLFSGTGGDEQYF
v_gene: TRBV27; j_gene: TRBJ2-4; d_gene: NA; len: 13; CDR3aa: CATGAGFKNIQYF
v_gene: TRBV29-1; j_gene: TRBJ1-2; d_gene: TRBD1; len: 15; CDR3aa: CSVATGTGGFDGYTF
v_gene: TRBV20-1; j_gene: TRBJ2-2; d_gene: TRBD2; len: 16; CDR3aa: CSASSSGRALTGELFF
v_gene: TRBV5-1; j_gene: TRBJ1-2; d_gene: TRBD1; len: 15; CDR3aa: CASSLGTGGNYGYTF
v_gene: TRBV18; j_gene: TRBJ2-7; d_gene: NA; len: 15; CDR3aa: CASSPETGSFYEQYF
v_gene: TRBV24-1; j_gene: TRBJ1-1; d_gene: TRBD1; len: 14; CDR3aa: CATRPGQGTTEAFF
v_gene: TRBV15; j_gene: TRBJ1-4; d_gene: NA; len: 17; CDR3aa: CATSSGLGRSLNEKLFF
v_gene: TRBV20-1; j_gene: TRBJ1-6; d_gene: NA; len: 17; CDR3aa: CSARGGGSSPGNSPLHF
v_gene: TRBV29-1; j_gene: TRBJ1-5; d_gene: NA; len: 14; CDR3aa: CSGAKGRDNQPQHF
v_gene: TRBV20-1; j_gene: TRBJ1-1; d_gene: NA; len: 15; CDR3aa: CSASPEVKMNTEAFF
v_gene: TRBV7-2; j_gene: TRBJ1-1; d_gene: NA; len: 14; CDR3aa: CASSLASVTTEAFF
v_gene: TRBV5-1; j_gene: TRBJ2-5; d_gene: TRBD1; len: 16; CDR3aa: CASSRGDRWYQETQYF
v_gene: TRBV6-2/TRBV6-3; j_gene: TRBJ2-4; d_gene: NA; len: 15; CDR3aa: CASSYSGETKNIQYF
v_gene: TRBV20-1; j_gene: TRBJ2-3; d_gene: TRBD1; len: 13; CDR3aa: CSVRDRLSDTQYF
v_gene: TRBV20-1; j_gene: TRBJ1-1; d_gene: NA; len: 15; CDR3aa: CSAGAVGTVNTEAFF
v_gene: TRBV25-1; j_gene: TRBJ1-1; d_gene: NA; len: 14; CDR3aa: CASSEFGGLPEAFF
v_gene: TRBV12-3/TRBV12-4; j_gene: NA; d_gene: TRBD2; len: 16; CDR3aa: CASSLGPSGLYNEQYF
v_gene: TRBV27; j_gene: TRBJ2-7; d_gene: NA; len: 16; CDR3aa: CASSPEKPGLSYEQYF
v_gene: TRBV14; j_gene: TRBJ2-5; d_gene: NA; len: 13; CDR3aa: CASSQLVQETQYF
v_gene: TRBV20-1; j_gene: TRBJ2-5; d_gene: NA; len: 13; CDR3aa: CSASRNFEETQYF
v_gene: TRBV10-3; j_gene: TRBJ2-5; d_gene: TRBD1; len: 15; CDR3aa: CAISDPGQIQETQYF
v_gene: TRBV7-9; j_gene: TRBJ1-1; d_gene: NA; len: 11; CDR3aa: CASSFDSEAFF
v_gene: TRBV12-3/TRBV12-4; j_gene: TRBJ2-1; d_gene: TRBD2; len: 14; CDR3aa: CASALAGGLNEQFF
v_gene: TRBV12-3/TRBV12-4; j_gene: TRBJ2-3; d_gene: NA; len: 15; CDR3aa: CASRRQALKPDTQYF